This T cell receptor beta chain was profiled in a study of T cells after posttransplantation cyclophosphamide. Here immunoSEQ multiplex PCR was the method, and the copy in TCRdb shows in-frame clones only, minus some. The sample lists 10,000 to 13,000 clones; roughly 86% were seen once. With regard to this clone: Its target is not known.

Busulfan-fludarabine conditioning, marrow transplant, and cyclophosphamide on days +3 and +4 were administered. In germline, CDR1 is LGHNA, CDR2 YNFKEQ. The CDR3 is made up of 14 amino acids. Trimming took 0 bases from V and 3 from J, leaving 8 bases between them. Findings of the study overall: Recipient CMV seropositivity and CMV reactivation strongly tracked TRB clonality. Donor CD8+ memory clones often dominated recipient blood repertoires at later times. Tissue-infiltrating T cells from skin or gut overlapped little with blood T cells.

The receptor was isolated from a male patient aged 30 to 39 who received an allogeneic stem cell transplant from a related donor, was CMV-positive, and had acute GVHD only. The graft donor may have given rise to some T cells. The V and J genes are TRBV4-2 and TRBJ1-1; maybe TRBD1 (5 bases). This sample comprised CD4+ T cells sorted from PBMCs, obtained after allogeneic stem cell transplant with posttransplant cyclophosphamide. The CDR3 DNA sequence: TGTGCCAGCAGCCAAGACAGGGAACACACTGAAGCTTTCTTT. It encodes CASSQDREHTEAFF.